These T cell receptor beta chains were read from a single sample in a study of blood T cell repertoires in COVID-19. Sequencing was performed with immunoSEQ multiplex PCR; in TCRdb, only in-frame clones are kept and a portion is missing. The sample holds about 68,000 clones, just over 85% seen once. Specimen: peripheral blood. All receptors come from a woman in her sixties with acute or convalescent COVID-19. CDR3s include the opening cysteine and the closing phenylalanine or tryptophan. Fields, in order: J gene, V gene, D gene, CDR3 DNA, CDR3 protein. The D gene is left open where the match is weak.

TRBJ2-7,TRBV5-5,TRBD1,TGTGCCAGCAGCCCCGGTGACAGGGGGGGCTCCGAGCAGTACTTC,CASSPGDRGGSEQYF
TRBJ2-5,TRBV6-2/TRBV6-3,.,TGTGCCAGCAGGTACACGGGCAGGGGCGCCGAAGAGACCCAGTACTTC,CASRYTGRGAEETQYF
TRBJ2-1,TRBV4-2,TRBD2,TGTGCCAGCAGCCAAGGGACTAGCGGGGACGGATTCAATGAGCAGTTCTTC,CASSQGTSGDGFNEQFF
TRBJ1-1,TRBV4-2,.,TGTGCCAGCAGCCCTCACAAGGGAGTAATGAACACTGAAGCTTTCTTT,CASSPHKGVMNTEAFF
TRBJ2-7,TRBV6-2/TRBV6-3,TRBD2,TGTGCCAGCAGTCTTCACGGGGTGCTAGCGGGGTACGAGCAGTACTTC,CASSLHGVLAGYEQYF
TRBJ1-5,TRBV6-1,TRBD1,TGTGCCAGCAGTGATCCAGGGGGGTGGGTTCAGCCCCAGCATTTT,CASSDPGGWVQPQHF
TRBJ2-5,TRBV14,.,TGTGCCAGCAGTGACAGAAATAAAGAGACCCAGTACTTC,CASSDRNKETQYF
TRBJ1-1,TRBV30,.,TGTGCCTGGAATACACATGGACAGCGGAACACTGAAGCTTTCTTT,CAWNTHGQRNTEAFF
TRBJ2-3,TRBV5-4,.,TGTGCCAGCAGCTCTATGGTCGCTAGCACAGATACGCAGTATTTT,CASSSMVASTDTQYF
TRBJ2-1,TRBV5-5,.,TGTGCCAGCAGCGTTACACGCGGACAGAACAATGAGCAGTTCTTC,CASSVTRGQNNEQFF
TRBJ2-2,TRBV11-2,TRBD2,TGTGCCAGCAGCTTAGAGTCGGGGGGAACCGGGGAGCTGTTTTTT,CASSLESGGTGELFF
TRBJ2-7,TRBV30,TRBD2,TGTGCCTGGAGTGGGCCCAGCGGGAGCCCCCTCTTC,CAWSGPSGSPLF
TRBJ1-2,TRBV6-5,.,TGTGCCAGCAGTTACGGACCGGGGAGAGGCTACACCTTC,CASSYGPGRGYTF
TRBJ2-2,TRBV28,.,TGTGCCAGCATAAGGGGGAACACCGGGGAGCTGTTTTTT,CASIRGNTGELFF
TRBJ1-1,TRBV6-5,.,TGTGCCAGCAGAAAGCTACAGGAGAACACTGAAGCTTTCTTT,CASRKLQENTEAFF
TRBJ2-7,TRBV29-1,.,TGCAGCGTTGGGGACGGGAGCTCCTACGAGCAGTACTTC,CSVGDGSSYEQYF
TRBJ2-1,TRBV7-2,TRBD2,TGTGCCAGCAGCGCCGGGACTACCCTCTCCTACAATGAGCAGTTCTTC,CASSAGTTLSYNEQFF
TRBJ1-1,TRBV7-9,.,TGTGCCAGCAGCACAACAGGGTTAGGGTGGAACACTGAAGCTTTCTTT,CASSTTGLGWNTEAFF
TRBJ2-1,TRBV18,TRBD2,TGTGCCAGCTCACCACCGGGGCGGGGGGGTCACAATGAGCAGTTCTTC,CASSPPGRGGHNEQFF
TRBJ2-3,TRBV30,.,TGTGCCTGGAGTGTAGGACTCAATAGCACAGATACGCAGTATTTT,CAWSVGLNSTDTQYF
TRBJ2-3,TRBV5-1,.,TGCGCCAGCAGCTTTTTGGTTAGCGGCCGCACAGATACGCAGTATTTT,CASSFLVSGRTDTQYF
TRBJ1-6,TRBV6-5,.,TGTGCCAGCAGGGCAACAGGGTTTGATAATTCACCCCTCCACTTT,CASRATGFDNSPLHF
TRBJ1-1,TRBV25-1,.,TGTGCCAGCAGTTTACTGGTGAACACTGAAGCTTTCTTT,CASSLLVNTEAFF
TRBJ2-7,TRBV7-6,TRBD2,TGTGCCAGCAGCCCGAACCTCGGGAGGCAGGCTGGGGAGCAGTACTTC,CASSPNLGRQAGEQYF
TRBJ1-2,TRBV5-6,TRBD1,TGTGCCAGCAGCTTGGCTGGGACAGGGCCGGGCTACACCTTC,CASSLAGTGPGYTF
TRBJ1-2,TRBV5-6,.,TGTGCCAGCAGCTGGGGGGTTCAGAACTATGGCTACACCTTC,CASSWGVQNYGYTF
TRBJ2-5,TRBV5-1,.,TGCGCCAGCGCTCCTAGTGGCGGAGAGACCCAGTACTTC,CASAPSGGETQYF